A selection of T cell receptor beta chains follows, all from one sample in a study of TIL therapy for anti-PD-1-resistant metastatic lung cancer. TCRdb keeps only in-frame clones here, not all; method: immunoSEQ multiplex PCR. The data contain 50,000 to 65,000 clones, about 81% of them singletons. Sequenced here: blood, sampled at baseline. These receptors all stem from a person between 25 and 79 years old with non-small cell lung cancer. Each CDR3 is given with its conserved first and last residue. D genes are given only for firm matches. Clone size, where shown, is once, few, many, or a class for clones that have expanded.

abundance	v_gene	j_gene	d_gene	CDR3nt	CDR3aa
-	TRBV28	TRBJ1-6	-	TGTGCCAGCTCCTATAATTCACCCCTCCACTTT	CASSYNSPLHF
-	TRBV27	TRBJ2-3	-	TGTGCCAGCAGATTACAGCTCGCCCGGGATACGCAGTATTTT	CASRLQLARDTQYF
-	TRBV6-6	TRBJ2-7	TRBD1	TGTGCCAGCAGTTCGTCCGGGACAGGCTCCTACGAGCAGTACTTC	CASSSSGTGSYEQYF
-	TRBV7-6	TRBJ2-5	TRBD2	TGTGCCAGCAGCTTAAGCGGGGGGTTCTGGGAGACCCAGTACTTC	CASSLSGGFWETQYF
-	TRBV5-4	TRBJ1-2	-	TGTGCCAGCAGCTTGGTGGACGGGGGAAGGGGCTACACCTTC	CASSLVDGGRGYTF
-	TRBV18	TRBJ1-1	-	TGTGCCAGCTCACCACGGGGAAGAGGGAGGGACACTGAAGCTTTCTTT	CASSPRGRGRDTEAFF
-	TRBV9	TRBJ2-1	TRBD2	TGTGCCAGCAGCGTAGGGGTAGCGGGAGGGTATGAGCAGTTCTTC	CASSVGVAGGYEQFF
-	TRBV7-2	TRBJ2-5	TRBD2	TGTGCCAGCAGCCGTAGCGGGGGGGGACAAGAGACCCAGTACTTC	CASSRSGGGQETQYF
-	TRBV6-2/TRBV6-3	TRBJ1-2	-	TGTGCCAGCAGTTACTCGTTGAACCACGGGGGGAGGAAAACCTTGCGGGTCTACACCTTC	CASSYSLNHGGRKTLRVYTF
-	TRBV18	TRBJ2-3	-	TGTGCCAGCTCCCGCGGGGGCACAGATACGCAGTATTTT	CASSRGGTDTQYF
-	TRBV5-4	TRBJ2-7	TRBD2	TGTGCCAGCAGCAAGCGGGAGTCTGTCGAGCAGTACTTC	CASSKRESVEQYF
-	TRBV7-2	TRBJ1-5	-	TGTGCCAGCAGGGGGGAGCTCAATCAGCCCCAGCATTTT	CASRGELNQPQHF
-	TRBV30	TRBJ1-2	-	TGTGCCTGGGGTCTTGAGGGTTACACCTTC	CAWGLEGYTF
-	TRBV5-1	TRBJ1-4	-	TGCGCCAGCAGCTTGGGGACGGCTAATGAAAAACTGTTTTTT	CASSLGTANEKLFF
-	TRBV7-3	TRBJ2-1	TRBD2	TGTGCCAGCAGCTTAACCCCAACTAGCGGGAGGAATGAGCAGTTCTTC	CASSLTPTSGRNEQFF
-	TRBV18	TRBJ2-3	-	TGTGCCAGCTCAAGGACACGAGACACAGATACGCAGTATTTT	CASSRTRDTDTQYF
-	TRBV19	TRBJ2-2	TRBD1	TGTGCCAGTAGTGTACAGGGGCACACCGGGGAGCTGTTTTTT	CASSVQGHTGELFF
-	TRBV28	TRBJ2-7	-	TGTGCCAGCAGTTCCCTCGGGTTGGGGGCAACCTACGAGCAGTACTTC	CASSSLGLGATYEQYF
-	TRBV7-9	TRBJ2-2	TRBD1	TGTGCCAGCAGCTTAGTTGGCTCAGGGGGCCCCCTAAGCACCGGGGAGCTGTTTTTT	CASSLVGSGGPLSTGELFF
-	TRBV7-9	TRBJ1-4	-	TGTGCCAGCAGCCAAGGCAGGGGAACTAATGAAAAACTGTTTTTT	CASSQGRGTNEKLFF
-	TRBV23-1	TRBJ2-2	-	TGCGCCAGCAGTCACCAAAACGAATTAAGTCCCGGGGAGCTGTTTTTT	CASSHQNELSPGELFF
-	TRBV28	TRBJ1-5	TRBD1	TGTGCCAGCAGTGATAGGGACAGGATGAGCAATCAGCCCCAGCATTTT	CASSDRDRMSNQPQHF
-	TRBV5-5	TRBJ1-4	-	TGTGCCAGCAGCCTCGTGGGCGAAAAACTGTTTTTT	CASSLVGEKLFF
-	TRBV2	TRBJ2-3	TRBD1	TGTGCCAGCATCCGACAGGGAGCGTACACAGATACGCAGTATTTT	CASIRQGAYTDTQYF
-	TRBV3-1/TRBV3-2	TRBJ1-3	-	TGTGCCAGCAGCCAAGTCCCCGGGAGACACTCTGGAAACACCATATATTTT	CASSQVPGRHSGNTIYF
-	TRBV7-3	TRBJ2-2	-	TGTGCCAGCAGCCCGATGCTTGGCAGCGGGGGGGAGCTGTTTTTT	CASSPMLGSGGELFF
-	TRBV28	TRBJ1-6	TRBD1	TGTGCCAGCAGTTTGGTACAGGGGGCTTCACCCCTCCACTTT	CASSLVQGASPLHF
-	TRBV7-9	TRBJ2-7	-	TGTGCCAGCAGCACCGGCACAGGGATCAACGAGCAGTACTTC	CASSTGTGINEQYF
-	TRBV30	TRBJ2-3	TRBD2	TGTGCCTGGAGTGGTCTAGCGGGAAGCACAGATACGCAGTATTTT	CAWSGLAGSTDTQYF
few	TRBV19	TRBJ2-7	TRBD1	TGTGCCAGTAGCTCCGGGACAGCAATTAGCTCCTACGAGCAGTACTTC	CASSSGTAISSYEQYF
-	TRBV27	TRBJ1-1	-	TGTGCCAGCAGGAGGGAAGAGACGAACACTGAAGCTTTCTTT	CASRREETNTEAFF
-	TRBV5-1	TRBJ2-7	TRBD2	TGCGCCAGCAGCTGGGGACTAGCTGGAGACGAGCAGTACTTC	CASSWGLAGDEQYF
-	TRBV7-2	TRBJ2-7	TRBD2	TGTGCCAGCAGCTTACCAAGCAAGGAAAGCGGGAGGGCCGCCTACGAGCAGTACTTC	CASSLPSKESGRAAYEQYF
-	TRBV19	TRBJ1-5	-	TGTGCCAGTACCTCGGGAGGGGCGCGGGGTCAGCCCCAGCATTTT	CASTSGGARGQPQHF
-	TRBV5-1	TRBJ1-1	-	TGCGCCAGCAGCTTGCAGGGGAGGAACACTGAAGCTTTCTTT	CASSLQGRNTEAFF
few	TRBV6-2/TRBV6-3	TRBJ1-6	-	TGTGCCAGCAGCCGGTCCGGGACCCCCGATTCACCCCTCCACTTT	CASSRSGTPDSPLHF
once	TRBV24-1	TRBJ2-5	TRBD1	TGTGCCACCAGTGACCCAGTGGGCAGGGGGCTGGAGACCCAGTACTTC	CATSDPVGRGLETQYF
-	TRBV18	TRBJ2-1	-	TGTGCCAGCTCACCACAGTTGGGGGGAGGACCTCTCAATGAGCAGTTCTTC	CASSPQLGGGPLNEQFF
-	TRBV7-6	TRBJ2-1	-	TGTGCCAGCAGCCACAGGGTCGCGGGGAGCTCCTACAATGAGCAGTTCTTC	CASSHRVAGSSYNEQFF
-	TRBV24-1	TRBJ2-5	-	TGTGCCACCAGTGAGGCGGGACCTAGGTGGGAAGAGACCCAGTACTTC	CATSEAGPRWEETQYF
-	TRBV5-1	TRBJ2-2	-	TGCGCCAGCAGCTTGGGGGGCTTGAACACCGGGGAGCTGTTTTTT	CASSLGGLNTGELFF
-	TRBV28	TRBJ1-2	-	TGTGCCAGCAGGTTCGGTACGGTCAACTATGGCTACACCTTC	CASRFGTVNYGYTF
-	TRBV5-4	TRBJ2-5	-	TGTGCCAGCAGCTTGACCGGGGGCTCATGGGAGACCCAGTACTTC	CASSLTGGSWETQYF
-	TRBV15	TRBJ1-6	-	TGTGCCACCAGCAGAGTTGGGGATTCACCCCTCCACTTT	CATSRVGDSPLHF
-	TRBV10-3	TRBJ1-2	-	TGTGCCATCAGTGAGTCGGTAACAGCTAACTATGGCTACACCTTC	CAISESVTANYGYTF
-	TRBV5-1	TRBJ2-5	TRBD2	TGCGCCAGCAGCTCCGGGACTAGTGGTGAGACCCAGTACTTC	CASSSGTSGETQYF
-	TRBV4-1	TRBJ2-3	TRBD2	TGCGCCAGCAGCCAAGCAGTAGCGGGGGGGGGCGATACGCAGTATTTT	CASSQAVAGGGDTQYF
-	TRBV4-1	TRBJ2-5	-	TGCGCCAGCAGCCAAGAAGGGGACTTCGGAGAGACCCAGTACTTC	CASSQEGDFGETQYF
-	TRBV5-6	TRBJ2-3	TRBD2	TGTGCCAGCAGCTTGCCCCCGGGGGGGATCACAGATACGCAGTATTTT	CASSLPPGGITDTQYF
-	TRBV6-5	TRBJ2-2	-	TGTGCCAGCAGGGGGGCTCAGAACACCGGGGAGCTGTTTTTT	CASRGAQNTGELFF